This T cell receptor beta chain was recorded in a study of CD8+ T cells in alopecia areata (dated by TCRdb to between 2018 and 2020). Concerning the study at large: In both human patients and the C3H/HeJ mouse model, the study applied high-throughput TCRbeta sequencing to look at T cell clonal expansion in alopecia areata. Scalp tissue and sorted CD4+ and CD8+ peripheral blood T cells from patchy and totalis/universalis alopecia areata patients and from healthy controls were covered by human TCRbeta sequencing. TCRbeta CDR3 regions were amplified by immunoSEQ multiplex PCR with 35 Vbeta forward and 13 Jbeta reverse primers. Scalp clonality was compared across normal scalp (n=4), patchy alopecia areata scalp (n=8), and alopecia totalis/universalis scalp (n=8). RNA was obtained with the PAXgene miRNA kit for fixed scalp, the miRNeasy kit for PBMCs, and the RNeasy kit for mouse skin. What the work shows at the level of the full study, not this receptor alone: Higher clonality and more expanded CD8+ clones were observed in lesional scalp than in normal scalp, particularly in alopecia totalis/universalis, a finding suggestive of antigenic drive. Unlike mouse skin, where gammadelta T cells dominate, normal human skin contains resident alphabeta T cells that get sequenced too, which complicates analysis of the scalp TCR repertoire. Compared with mice, TCR sequences shared between patients were less clear, possibly partly because of HLA diversity across the patient population.

After PBMCs were isolated by density centrifugation and stained for CD3, CD4 and CD8, a FACSAria was used to sort CD4+ and CD8+ T cells. Scalp biopsies and blood samples were obtained from unaffected controls. The junction carries 9 bases between V and J, which are trimmed by 2 bases and 3 bases respectively. CDR1 and CDR2, looked up from the germline V gene, are SGHRS and YFSETQ. Including the terminal cysteine and phenylalanine, the CDR3 comprises 13 residues. Just CDR3 DNA is preserved here, 39 bases in frame from base 1. To note about this clone: Its target antigen remains unknown. It has no much larger one-base neighbor in the sample; base qualities were not kept.

Library construction relied on the immunoSEQ multiplex PCR assay. For TCR sequencing, RNA was extracted from every sample and reverse transcribed into cDNA to serve as template. First-strand cDNA was synthesized with SuperScript III using a 2:1 mix of oligo-dT and random hexamers. A synthetic immune receptor repertoire was used to assess amplification bias, and residual bias was removed computationally. In the authors' own workflow: Raw reads were preprocessed for error removal, and CDR3 was defined according to IMGT conventions as running from the conserved cysteine to phenylalanine. Clonality was computed by normalizing Shannon entropy by log2 of the number of productive unique TCRs and subtracting the result from 1. Scalp TCRbeta sequences were cross-referenced with sorted blood CD4 and CD8 repertoires so that the CD4 or CD8 identity of scalp clones could be inferred. Imported from immuneACCESS, the table was reduced by TCRdb to in-frame sequences with V and J called. These copies leave out some clones; in studies compared against another copy, an unresolved V gene accounts for under half, and the cause of the remainder is not known. V, J and clone size are taken as reported in that table, and D and trimming were inferred from the DNA itself. Within this sample are roughly 200,000 clones, with about 61% of them counted one time only. The ten largest clones take up roughly 5.3% of the sample.

Rearrangement joined TRBV5-1 to TRBJ2-7; the D gene cannot be named for sure. The sequenced material came from CD8+ T cells sorted from blood. The clonotype comes from a human donor in good health. The CDR3 protein: CASSFWNGYEQYF. The sequence in DNA is TGCGCCAGCAGCTTTTGGAATGGCTACGAGCAGTACTTC.